Shown below are 17 T cell receptor beta chains from a single sample sequenced in a study of metastatic and nonmetastatic thyroid tumors. Before thyroid surgery, none of the patients had received any treatment. TCRdb re-called the PCR reads through MiXCR. The sample lists roughly 27,000 clones, 10% to 15% occurring once. The sequencing input was blood. Receptor source: a female donor with papillary thyroid cancer or a benign thyroid nodule (not recorded which). Some clones in this sample may be carry-over from other donors' samples.

This clone was seen at least ten times. The V gene is TRBV28, the J gene TRBJ1-5, with 10 positions matching TRBD1. The germline gives CDR1 MDHEN, CDR2 SYDVKM. The CDR3 has 15 residues. V shed 5 bases and J 6 bases; nucleotides not matched to a gene: 7. The CDR3 coding sequence is TGTGCCAGCAGTCCTCGACAGGGGGCGAGTCAGCCCCAGCATTTT. It is translated as CASSPRQGASQPQHF.

In this sample, this clone turned up many times. The rearrangement joins TRBV28 to TRBJ1-2; D is undetermined. This CDR3 region has 13 residues. Germline V gene sequence: CDR1 MDHEN, CDR2 SYDVKM. Trimming left V 6 bases short and J 0 bases short, with 8 bases between. CDR3 coding DNA: TGTGCCAGCAGCTACAGCCCTAACTATGGCTACACCTTC. This sequence encodes CASSYSPNYGYTF.

This clone was detected ten times or more. The V call is TRBV12-3 or TRBV12-4, the J call TRBJ1-2, with 7 bases matching TRBD1. V gave up 3 bases and J gave up 7 bases; unmatched junction bases: 5. The CDR3 length is 13 residues. The CDR3 protein is CASSLPRGSGYTF. CDR3 sequence (DNA): TGTGCCAGCAGTTTGCCCAGGGGGTCTGGCTACACCTTC.

At least ten counts were recorded for this clone. The rearrangement uses TRBV10-2 and TRBJ2-1; TRBD2 matches 8 bases. The CDR3 sequence is 16 residues long. Germline V gives CDR1 WSHSY, CDR2 SAAADI. V lost 5 bases to trimming and J lost 5 bases; unmatched junction nucleotides: 11. CDR3 coding DNA: TGCGCCAGCAGTCATCCGACGAGCGGGAGTAACAATGAGCAGTTCTTC. Its protein is CASSHPTSGSNNEQFF.

This clone came up many times. The J gene is TRBJ2-3, the V gene TRBV20-1, with 10 nucleotides matching TRBD2. The CDR3 covers 17 residues. With V trimmed by 4 bases and J by 4 bases, 14 bases remained unmatched. Germline CDR1 is DFQATT and CDR2 is SNEGSKA (reference sequence). The CDR3 DNA reads TGCAGTGCTACGAACCCATTGCTAGCGGGAGCCCCAGATACGCAGTATTTT. Protein: CSATNPLLAGAPDTQYF.

There are many counts of this clone. This sequence joins TRBV7-8 and TRBJ2-3, with TRBD1 as a possible D gene (5 bases). The CDR3 extends over 14 amino acids. Between the trimmed V and J ends, which lost 3 bases and 4 bases, there was a span of 11 bases. Germline V gives CDR1 SGHVS, CDR2 FQNEAQ. As DNA, the CDR3 is TGTGCCAGCAGCTTCAGGGTAGGGGCAGATACGCAGTATTTT. Encoded protein: CASSFRVGADTQYF.

This clone was picked up many times. The chain recombines TRBV28 with TRBJ2-4; maybe TRBD1 (6 bases). CDR3 length: 16 residues. The germline V gene has CDR1 MDHEN and CDR2 SYDVKM. The V and J ends lost 6 bases and 6 bases respectively, with 21 bases between them. The DNA for the CDR3 is TGTGCCAGCAGCCCACCTCCGGACAGTATTACAAACATTCAGTACTTC. Its translation is CASSPPPDSITNIQYF.

This clone was seen repeatedly, ten times or more. The chain links TRBV5-1 to TRBJ1-6; possibly TRBD1 for D (6 bases). Between the trimmed V and J ends, which lost 2 bases and 6 bases, there was a span of 18 bases. This CDR3 comprises 17 residues. CDR1 and CDR2 (germline): SGHRS, YFSETQ. The CDR3 loop is CASSLSTNRVGNSPLHF. The CDR3 DNA follows: TGCGCCAGCAGCTTATCCACTAACAGGGTTGGTAATTCACCCCTCCACTTT.

At least ten counts were recorded for this clone. V and J are TRBV3-1 and TRBJ2-1; 10 bases are a match to TRBD2. Per the germline V gene, CDR1 is LGHDT and CDR2 is YNNKEL (reference sequence). Unmatched junction bases numbered 0, after V lost 4 bases and J lost 6 bases. The CDR3 length is 13 residues. CDR3 nucleotides: TGTGCCAGCAGCCGGACTAGCGGCAATGAGCAGTTCTTC. Its translation: CASSRTSGNEQFF.

This clone showed up just a few times. The chain recombines TRBV6-1 with TRBJ2-7, with TRBD2 identical over 8 bases. J was trimmed by 3 bases and V by 7 bases; bases with no gene match: 8. This CDR3 is built from 14 residues. Germline CDR1 and CDR2: MNHNS and SASEGT. CDR3 bases: TGTGCCAGCACCACTAGCGGCACCCGCTACGAGCAGTACTTC. Its protein product is CASTTSGTRYEQYF.

This clone was seen repeatedly, ten times or more. The rearrangement joins TRBV15 to TRBJ2-5; 8 nucleotides match TRBD2. Germline trimming cut 0 bases from V and 4 bases from J; bases unmatched to any gene: 10. The CDR3 length is 17 residues. Germline CDR1 reads LNHNV; CDR2 reads YYDKDF (reference sequence). DNA of the CDR3: TGTGCCACCAGCAGAGACCCTCCGGGGAGCGGGAGAGAGACCCAGTACTTC. Translated: CATSRDPPGSGRETQYF.

Judged by abundance, this clone is medium-sized (0.01 to 0.1%). The CDR3 here is CSARTMEGYTF. The CDR3 DNA sequence: TGCAGTGCTAGAACCATGGAGGGCTACACCTTC. The V gene is TRBV20-1, the J gene TRBJ1-2; unclear D gene. Germline V lookup: CDR1 DFQATT, CDR2 SNEGSKA (reference sequence). This CDR3 is 11 amino acids long. V dropped 2 bases and J dropped 8 bases, with 9 bases sitting between them.

By sample fraction, this clone is medium-sized. V and J are TRBV5-1 and TRBJ1-2; 7 bases match TRBD1. The V gene end was trimmed by 0 bases and the J gene end by 3 bases; junction bases not matched to a gene: 5. The germline V gene encodes CDR1 SGHRS and CDR2 YFSETQ. This CDR3 is built from 15 residues. The CDR3: CASSLDRGKYYGYTF. DNA of the CDR3: TGCGCCAGCAGCTTGGACAGGGGAAAATACTATGGCTACACCTTC. Full variable domain (rest looked up from reference TRBV5-1 and TRBJ1-2): KAGVTQTPRYLIKTRGQQVTLSCSPISGHRSVSWYQQTPGQGLQFLFEYFSETQRNKGNFPGRFSGRQFSNSRSEMNVSTLELGDSALYLCASSLDRGKYYGYTFGSGTRLTVV.

This clone counts as medium-sized. The rearrangement joins TRBV30 to TRBJ2-7, with 8 bases that match TRBD2. The CDR3 is 13 amino acids. Per the germline V gene, CDR1 is GTSNPN and CDR2 is SVGIG (reference sequence). V lost 5 bases to trimming and J lost 4 bases; unmatched junction nucleotides: 7. In nucleotides, the CDR3 is TGTGCCTGGGCAAGCGGGAGTCGGTACGAGCAGTACTTC. Translated: CAWASGSRYEQYF.

The rearrangement links TRBV12-3 or TRBV12-4 to TRBJ2-6; 9 nucleotides agree with TRBD2. The J segment lost 3 bases and the V segment lost 3 bases, leaving 9 bases of the junction unmatched. This CDR3 comprises 18 residues. CDR3 residues: CASSFSDSGSYGANVLTF. CDR3 coding DNA: TGTGCCAGCAGTTTCTCGGATAGCGGGAGCTATGGGGCCAACGTCCTGACTTTC.

For this clone: The junction departs from germline at one end; a sequencing error may be responsible. The V gene is TRBV20-1, the J gene TRBJ1-2; 7 bases are a match to TRBD1. Looked up from germline, CDR1 is DFQATT and CDR2 is SNEGSKA (reference sequence). The CDR3 covers 15 residues. The chain's CDR3 is CSASAGQDRRNGYTF. For the CDR3, the DNA is TGCAGCGCTAGTGCCGGACAGGACCGTAGAAACGGCTACACCTTC.

V is TRBV5-1 and J is TRBJ2-2; D is perhaps TRBD2 (5 bases). CDR3 size: 14 residues. Trimming removed 6 bases at V and 4 bases at J, with 13 bases between. Germline values: CDR1 SGHRS, CDR2 YFSETQ. For the CDR3, the DNA is TGCGCCAGCACCTCTCTAGCACCCACCGGGGAGCTGTTTTTT. This sequence encodes CASTSLAPTGELFF. Filled out from reference TRBV5-1 and TRBJ2-2, the complete variable domain reads KAGVTQTPRYLIKTRGQQVTLSCSPISGHRSVSWYQQTPGQGLQFLFEYFSETQRNKGNFPGRFSGRQFSNSRSEMNVSTLELGDSALYLCASTSLAPTGELFFGEGSRLTVL.